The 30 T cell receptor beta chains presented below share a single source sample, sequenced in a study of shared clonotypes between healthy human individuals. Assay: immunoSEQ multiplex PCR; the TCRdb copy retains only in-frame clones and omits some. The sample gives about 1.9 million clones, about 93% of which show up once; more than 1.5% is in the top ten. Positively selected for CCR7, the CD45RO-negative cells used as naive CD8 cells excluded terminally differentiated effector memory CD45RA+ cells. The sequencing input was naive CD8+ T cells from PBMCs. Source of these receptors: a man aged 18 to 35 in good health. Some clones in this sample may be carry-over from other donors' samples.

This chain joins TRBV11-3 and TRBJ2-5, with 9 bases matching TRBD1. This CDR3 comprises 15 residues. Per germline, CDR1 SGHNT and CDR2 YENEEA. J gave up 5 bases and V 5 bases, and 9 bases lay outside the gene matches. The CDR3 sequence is CASSPSGQGDETQYF. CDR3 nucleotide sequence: TGTGCCAGCAGCCCCTCGGGACAGGGTGATGAGACCCAGTACTTC.

The CDR3 loop is CASSARDGLIPYEQYF. CDR3 nucleotide sequence: TGTGCCAGCAGTGCCCGGGACGGTCTAATCCCCTACGAGCAGTACTTC. The J gene is TRBJ2-7, the V gene TRBV2; either TRBD1 or TRBD2 may fit D (5 bases each). The V end was cut by 4 bases, the J end by 2 bases, with 18 bases between. Germline values: CDR1 SNHLY, CDR2 FYNNEI. The CDR3 runs 16 residues.

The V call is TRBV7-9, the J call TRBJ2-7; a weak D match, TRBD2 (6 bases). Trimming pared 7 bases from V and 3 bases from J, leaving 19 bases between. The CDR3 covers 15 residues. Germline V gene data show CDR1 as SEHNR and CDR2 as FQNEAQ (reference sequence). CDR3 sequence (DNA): TGTGCCAGCACTACGGGCGGAGGGGAGGACTACGAGCAGTACTTC. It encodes CASTTGGGEDYEQYF.

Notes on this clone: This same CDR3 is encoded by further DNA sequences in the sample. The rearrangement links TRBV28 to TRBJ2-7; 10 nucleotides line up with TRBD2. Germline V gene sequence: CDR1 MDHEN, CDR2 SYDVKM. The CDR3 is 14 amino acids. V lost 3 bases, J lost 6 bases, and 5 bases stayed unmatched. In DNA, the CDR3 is TGTGCCAGCAGTTTGGTAGCGGGAGGAGGCGAGCAGTACTTC. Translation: CASSLVAGGGEQYF.

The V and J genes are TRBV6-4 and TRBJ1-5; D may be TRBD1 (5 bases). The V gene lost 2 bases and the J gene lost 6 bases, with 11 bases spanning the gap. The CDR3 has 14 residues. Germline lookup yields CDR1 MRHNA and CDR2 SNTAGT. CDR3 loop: CASSDRGGVQPQHF. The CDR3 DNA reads TGTGCCAGCAGTGACAGGGGTGGGGTTCAGCCCCAGCATTTT.

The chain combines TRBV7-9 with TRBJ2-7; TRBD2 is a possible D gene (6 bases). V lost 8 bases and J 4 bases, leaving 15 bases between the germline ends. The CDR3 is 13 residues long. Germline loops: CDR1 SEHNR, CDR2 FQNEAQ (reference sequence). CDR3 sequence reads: CASGGRSEYEQYF. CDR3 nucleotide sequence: TGTGCCAGCGGAGGGCGGTCGGAGTACGAGCAGTACTTC.

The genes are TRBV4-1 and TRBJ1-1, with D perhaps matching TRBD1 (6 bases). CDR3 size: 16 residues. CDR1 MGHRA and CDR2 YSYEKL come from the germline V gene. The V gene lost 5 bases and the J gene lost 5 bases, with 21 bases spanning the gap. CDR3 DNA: TGCGCCAGCAGCGAACGCCACAGTGGGGGGCAAACTGAAGCTTTCTTT. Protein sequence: CASSERHSGGQTEAFF.

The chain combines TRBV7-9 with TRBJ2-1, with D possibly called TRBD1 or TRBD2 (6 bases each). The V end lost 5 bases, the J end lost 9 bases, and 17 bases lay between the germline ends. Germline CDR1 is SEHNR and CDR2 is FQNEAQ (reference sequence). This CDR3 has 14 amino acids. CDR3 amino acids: CASSAGHSLGEQFF. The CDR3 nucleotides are TGTGCCAGCAGCGCGGGACACAGTCTGGGTGAGCAGTTCTTC.

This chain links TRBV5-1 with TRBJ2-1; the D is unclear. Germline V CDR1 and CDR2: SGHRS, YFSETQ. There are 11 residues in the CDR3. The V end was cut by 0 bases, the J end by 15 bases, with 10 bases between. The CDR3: CASSLGPERFF. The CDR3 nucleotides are TGCGCCAGCAGCTTGGGCCCAGAAAGGTTCTTC.

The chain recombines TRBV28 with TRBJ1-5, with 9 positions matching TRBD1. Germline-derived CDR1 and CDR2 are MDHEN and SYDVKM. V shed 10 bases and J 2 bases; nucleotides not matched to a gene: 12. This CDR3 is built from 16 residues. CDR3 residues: CAIGQGTIVGNQPQHF. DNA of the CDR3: TGTGCCATCGGACAGGGGACGATTGTGGGCAATCAGCCCCAGCATTTT.

CDR3 protein: CASSETDTYEQYF. The CDR3 DNA reads TGCGCCAGCAGTGAGACCGACACCTACGAGCAGTACTTC. The rearrangement uses TRBV10-1 and TRBJ2-7; no firm D call. The CDR3 contains 13 residues. Germline loops: CDR1 WNHNN, CDR2 SYGVQD (reference sequence). V was pared by 2 bases and J by 2 bases, with 7 bases between.

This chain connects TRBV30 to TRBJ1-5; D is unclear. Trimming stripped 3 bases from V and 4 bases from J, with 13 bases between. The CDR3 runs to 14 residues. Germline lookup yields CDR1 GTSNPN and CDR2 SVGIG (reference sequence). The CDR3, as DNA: TGTGCCTGGAGCGCCCTAGACGCGAATCAGCCCCAGCATTTT. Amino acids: CAWSALDANQPQHF.

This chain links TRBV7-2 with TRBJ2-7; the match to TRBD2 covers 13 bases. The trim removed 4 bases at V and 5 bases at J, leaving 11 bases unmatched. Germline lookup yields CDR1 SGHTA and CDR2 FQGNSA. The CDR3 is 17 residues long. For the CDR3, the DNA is TGTGCCAGCAGCTCAACCCCAGGACTAGCGGGAGAGCACGAGCAGTACTTC. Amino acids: CASSSTPGLAGEHEQYF.

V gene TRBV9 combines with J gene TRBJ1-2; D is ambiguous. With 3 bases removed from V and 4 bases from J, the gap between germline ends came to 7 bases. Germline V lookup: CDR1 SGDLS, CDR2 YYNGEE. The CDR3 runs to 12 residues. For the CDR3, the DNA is TGTGCCAGCAGCGAACAGACCTATGGCTACACCTTC. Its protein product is CASSEQTYGYTF.

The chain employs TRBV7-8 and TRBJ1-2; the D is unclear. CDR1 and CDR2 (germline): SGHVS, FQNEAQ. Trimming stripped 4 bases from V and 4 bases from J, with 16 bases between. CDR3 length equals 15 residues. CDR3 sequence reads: CASSSYYGGPYGYTF. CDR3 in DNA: TGTGCCAGCAGCTCTTACTATGGTGGGCCCTATGGCTACACCTTC.

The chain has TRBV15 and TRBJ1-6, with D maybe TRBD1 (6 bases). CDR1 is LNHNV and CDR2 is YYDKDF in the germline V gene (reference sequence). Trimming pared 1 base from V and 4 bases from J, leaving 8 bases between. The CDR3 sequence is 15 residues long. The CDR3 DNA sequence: TGTGCCACCAGCAGAGGGACAGCTTATAATTCACCCCTCCACTTT. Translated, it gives CATSRGTAYNSPLHF.

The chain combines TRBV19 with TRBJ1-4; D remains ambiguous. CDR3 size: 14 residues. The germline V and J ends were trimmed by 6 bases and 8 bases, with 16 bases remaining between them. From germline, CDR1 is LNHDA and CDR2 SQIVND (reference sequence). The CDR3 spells CASSRASVGEKLFF. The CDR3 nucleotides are TGTGCCAGTAGCCGCGCGTCGGTGGGCGAAAAACTGTTTTTT. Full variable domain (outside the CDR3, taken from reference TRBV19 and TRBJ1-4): DGGITQSPKYLFRKEGQNVTLSCEQNLNHDAMYWYRQDPGQGLRLIYYSQIVNDFQKGDIAEGYSVSREKKESFPLTVTSAQKNPTAFYLCASSRASVGEKLFFGSGTQLSVL.

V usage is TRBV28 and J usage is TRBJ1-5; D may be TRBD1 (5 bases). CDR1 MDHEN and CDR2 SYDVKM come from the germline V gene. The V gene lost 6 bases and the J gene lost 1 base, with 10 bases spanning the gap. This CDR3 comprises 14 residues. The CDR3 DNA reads TGTGCCAGCAGGTACCGGGACAGCAATCAGCCCCAGCATTTT. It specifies CASRYRDSNQPQHF.

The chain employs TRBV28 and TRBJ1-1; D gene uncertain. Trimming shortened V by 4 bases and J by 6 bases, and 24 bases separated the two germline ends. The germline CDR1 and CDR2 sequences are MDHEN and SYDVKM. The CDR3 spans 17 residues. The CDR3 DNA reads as TGTGCCAGCAGTTGGGATGGGAGGGTAGGTCTCATCGCTGAAGCTTTCTTT. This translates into CASSWDGRVGLIAEAFF.

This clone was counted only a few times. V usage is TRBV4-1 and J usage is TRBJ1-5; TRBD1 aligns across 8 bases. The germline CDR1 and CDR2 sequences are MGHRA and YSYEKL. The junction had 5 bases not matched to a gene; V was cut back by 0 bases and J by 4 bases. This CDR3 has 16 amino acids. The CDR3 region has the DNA TGCGCCAGCAGCCAAGAAATCGGACAGGGAAATCAGCCCCAGCATTTT. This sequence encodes CASSQEIGQGNQPQHF.

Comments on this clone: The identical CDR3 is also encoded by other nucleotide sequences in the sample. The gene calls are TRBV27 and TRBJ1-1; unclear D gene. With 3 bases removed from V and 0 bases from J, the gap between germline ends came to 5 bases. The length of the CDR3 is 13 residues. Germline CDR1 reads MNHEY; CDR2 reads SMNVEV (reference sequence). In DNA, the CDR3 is TGTGCCAGCAGTTTGGGCATGAACACTGAAGCTTTCTTT. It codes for CASSLGMNTEAFF.

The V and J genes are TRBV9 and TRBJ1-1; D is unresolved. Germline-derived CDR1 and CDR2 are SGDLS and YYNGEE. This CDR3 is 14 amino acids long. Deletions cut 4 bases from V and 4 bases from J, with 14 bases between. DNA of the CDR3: TGTGCCAGCAGCCCCTCATTTGGCTCCACTGAAGCTTTCTTT. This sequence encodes CASSPSFGSTEAFF.

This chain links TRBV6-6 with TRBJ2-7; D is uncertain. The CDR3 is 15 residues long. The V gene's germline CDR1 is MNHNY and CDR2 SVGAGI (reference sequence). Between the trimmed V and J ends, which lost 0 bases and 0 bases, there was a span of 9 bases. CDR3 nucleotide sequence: TGTGCCAGCAGTTACTCGGACGGCAGCTCCTACGAGCAGTACTTC. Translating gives CASSYSDGSSYEQYF.

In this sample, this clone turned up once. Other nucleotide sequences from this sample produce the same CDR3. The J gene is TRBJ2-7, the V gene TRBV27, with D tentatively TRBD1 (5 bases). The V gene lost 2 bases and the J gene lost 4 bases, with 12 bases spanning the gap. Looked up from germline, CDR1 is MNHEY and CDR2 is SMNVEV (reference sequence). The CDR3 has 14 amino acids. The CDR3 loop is CASSLGQGLYEQYF. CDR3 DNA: TGTGCCAGCAGTTTAGGCCAGGGCCTTTACGAGCAGTACTTC.

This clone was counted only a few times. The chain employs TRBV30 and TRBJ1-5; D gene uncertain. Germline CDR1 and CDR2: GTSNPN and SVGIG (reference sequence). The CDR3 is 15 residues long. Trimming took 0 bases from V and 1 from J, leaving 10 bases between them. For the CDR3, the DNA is TGTGCCTGGAGTGTAAGAGTTGGGAGCAATCAGCCCCAGCATTTT. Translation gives CAWSVRVGSNQPQHF.

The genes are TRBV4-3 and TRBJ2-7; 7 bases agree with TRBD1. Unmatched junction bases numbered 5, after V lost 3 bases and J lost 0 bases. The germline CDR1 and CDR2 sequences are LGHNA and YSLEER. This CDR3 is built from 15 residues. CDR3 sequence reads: CASSQGTAVSYEQYF. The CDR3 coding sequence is TGCGCCAGCAGCCAGGGGACAGCTGTCTCCTACGAGCAGTACTTC.

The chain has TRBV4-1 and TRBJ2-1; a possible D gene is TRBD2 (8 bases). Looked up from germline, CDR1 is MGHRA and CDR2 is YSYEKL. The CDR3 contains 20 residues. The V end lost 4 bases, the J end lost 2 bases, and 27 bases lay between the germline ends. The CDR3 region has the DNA TGCGCCAGCAGCCCCGTGACAGGGACCTCAATAGCGGGACCCTACAATGAGCAGTTCTTC. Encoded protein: CASSPVTGTSIAGPYNEQFF.

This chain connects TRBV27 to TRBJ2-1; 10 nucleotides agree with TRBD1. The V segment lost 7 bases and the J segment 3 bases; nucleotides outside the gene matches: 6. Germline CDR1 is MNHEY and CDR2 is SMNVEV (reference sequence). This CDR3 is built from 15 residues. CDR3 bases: TGTGCCAGCACCGAGGGACAGGGGCGCTACAATGAGCAGTTCTTC. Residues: CASTEGQGRYNEQFF.

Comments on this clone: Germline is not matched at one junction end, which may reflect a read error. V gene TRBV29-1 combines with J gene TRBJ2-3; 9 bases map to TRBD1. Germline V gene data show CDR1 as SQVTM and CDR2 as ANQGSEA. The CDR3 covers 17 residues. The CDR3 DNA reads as TGCAGCGTTGAAGATCCTACAGGGGGCGACTTCCCTGGCGAGCAGTTCTTT. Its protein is CSVEDPTGGDFPGEQFF.

CDR3 DNA: TGCGCCAGCAGTACAGGAATTAATCAGCCCCAGCATTTT. Residues: CASSTGINQPQHF. The chain carries TRBV10-2 and TRBJ1-5; TRBD1 might be the D (5 bases). This CDR3 region has 13 residues. Trimming took 5 bases from V and 4 from J, leaving 9 bases between them. Germline CDR1 reads WSHSY; CDR2 reads SAAADI.